The clone carrying this T cell receptor beta chain has a handful of counts. Participants spanned ages roughly 18 to 95 years and resided in 24 US areas. These data belong to a study of blood T cell repertoires in COVID-19. This CDR3 comprises 13 residues. Germline V gives CDR1 KGHDR, CDR2 SFDVKD. Trimming pared 4 bases from V and 6 bases from J, leaving 11 bases between. Source study methods: Amplifying reference gene primers gave estimates of nucleated cell counts. Some clones are missing from TCRdb's copy, which holds only in-frame ones; the method was immunoSEQ multiplex PCR. That table furnishes V, J and clone size, whereas the DNA furnished D and trimming. The sample has approximately 220,000 clones, 85% to 90% seen once.

V and J are TRBV24-1 and TRBJ1-1; maybe TRBD1 (6 bases). The receptor was derived from a woman in her twenties or thirties with acute COVID-19. Sequencing input: PBMCs or T cells enriched from blood (not recorded which). Here the CDR3 DNA reads TGTGCCACCAGTGACCGAAACAGGGCTGAAGCTTTCTTT. Translation: CATSDRNRAEAFF.